The 4 T cell receptor beta chains below all came from one sample that was sequenced in a study of blood T cell repertoires in COVID-19. Produced via immunoSEQ multiplex PCR; TCRdb's table is partial and in-frame only. The sample yields 250,000 to 350,000 clones, about 87% seen once. The source material was peripheral blood. These receptor sequences come from a woman in her twenties or thirties who had recovered from COVID-19.

The chain carries TRBV28 and TRBJ1-3; a weak D match, TRBD1 (5 bases). The germline V gene has CDR1 MDHEN and CDR2 SYDVKM. Between the trimmed V and J ends, which lost 4 bases and 0 bases, there was a span of 7 bases. The CDR3 sequence is 14 residues long. CDR3 protein: CASSSTASGNTIYF. For the CDR3, the DNA is TGTGCCAGCAGTTCGACAGCCTCTGGAAACACCATATATTTT.

This chain uses TRBV9 with TRBJ2-5, with D tentatively TRBD1 (6 bases). Trimming cost V 1 base and J 4 bases, with 8 bases left between them. Per germline, CDR1 SGDLS and CDR2 YYNGEE. The CDR3 has 13 residues. The DNA for the CDR3 is TGTGCCAGCAGCGTAACAGGGCTAGAGACCCAGTACTTC. This codes for CASSVTGLETQYF.

The rearrangement uses TRBV9 and TRBJ1-1; D gene ambiguous. Per germline, CDR1 SGDLS and CDR2 YYNGEE. V lost 2 bases and J lost 6, with 11 bases in between. CDR3 length equals 13 residues. For the CDR3, the DNA is TGTGCCAGCAGCGTGGGCCATGAACCTGAAGCTTTCTTT. Protein product: CASSVGHEPEAFF.

This chain connects TRBV20-1 to TRBJ2-1, with 10 bases fitting TRBD2. The CDR3 has 18 amino acids. Unmatched junction bases numbered 13, after V lost 3 bases and J lost 2 bases. Per germline, CDR1 DFQATT and CDR2 SNEGSKA (reference sequence). The CDR3 spells CSASKLAGVPAAYNEQFF. CDR3 coding DNA: TGCAGTGCTAGTAAGCTAGCGGGGGTCCCAGCCGCCTACAATGAGCAGTTCTTC.